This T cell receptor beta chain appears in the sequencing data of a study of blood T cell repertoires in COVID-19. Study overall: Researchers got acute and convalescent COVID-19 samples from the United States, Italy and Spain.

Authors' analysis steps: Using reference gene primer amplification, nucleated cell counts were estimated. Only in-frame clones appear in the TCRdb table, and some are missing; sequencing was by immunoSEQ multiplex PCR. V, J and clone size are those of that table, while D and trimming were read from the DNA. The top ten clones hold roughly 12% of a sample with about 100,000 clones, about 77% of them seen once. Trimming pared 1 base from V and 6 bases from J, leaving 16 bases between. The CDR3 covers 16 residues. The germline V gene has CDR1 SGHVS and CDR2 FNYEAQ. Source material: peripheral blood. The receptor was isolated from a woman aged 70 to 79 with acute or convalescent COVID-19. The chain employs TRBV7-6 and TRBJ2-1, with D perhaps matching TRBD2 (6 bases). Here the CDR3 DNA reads TGTGCCAGCAGCTTAGGCGGACTAATTACGGGCAATGAGCAGTTCTTC. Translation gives CASSLGGLITGNEQFF.